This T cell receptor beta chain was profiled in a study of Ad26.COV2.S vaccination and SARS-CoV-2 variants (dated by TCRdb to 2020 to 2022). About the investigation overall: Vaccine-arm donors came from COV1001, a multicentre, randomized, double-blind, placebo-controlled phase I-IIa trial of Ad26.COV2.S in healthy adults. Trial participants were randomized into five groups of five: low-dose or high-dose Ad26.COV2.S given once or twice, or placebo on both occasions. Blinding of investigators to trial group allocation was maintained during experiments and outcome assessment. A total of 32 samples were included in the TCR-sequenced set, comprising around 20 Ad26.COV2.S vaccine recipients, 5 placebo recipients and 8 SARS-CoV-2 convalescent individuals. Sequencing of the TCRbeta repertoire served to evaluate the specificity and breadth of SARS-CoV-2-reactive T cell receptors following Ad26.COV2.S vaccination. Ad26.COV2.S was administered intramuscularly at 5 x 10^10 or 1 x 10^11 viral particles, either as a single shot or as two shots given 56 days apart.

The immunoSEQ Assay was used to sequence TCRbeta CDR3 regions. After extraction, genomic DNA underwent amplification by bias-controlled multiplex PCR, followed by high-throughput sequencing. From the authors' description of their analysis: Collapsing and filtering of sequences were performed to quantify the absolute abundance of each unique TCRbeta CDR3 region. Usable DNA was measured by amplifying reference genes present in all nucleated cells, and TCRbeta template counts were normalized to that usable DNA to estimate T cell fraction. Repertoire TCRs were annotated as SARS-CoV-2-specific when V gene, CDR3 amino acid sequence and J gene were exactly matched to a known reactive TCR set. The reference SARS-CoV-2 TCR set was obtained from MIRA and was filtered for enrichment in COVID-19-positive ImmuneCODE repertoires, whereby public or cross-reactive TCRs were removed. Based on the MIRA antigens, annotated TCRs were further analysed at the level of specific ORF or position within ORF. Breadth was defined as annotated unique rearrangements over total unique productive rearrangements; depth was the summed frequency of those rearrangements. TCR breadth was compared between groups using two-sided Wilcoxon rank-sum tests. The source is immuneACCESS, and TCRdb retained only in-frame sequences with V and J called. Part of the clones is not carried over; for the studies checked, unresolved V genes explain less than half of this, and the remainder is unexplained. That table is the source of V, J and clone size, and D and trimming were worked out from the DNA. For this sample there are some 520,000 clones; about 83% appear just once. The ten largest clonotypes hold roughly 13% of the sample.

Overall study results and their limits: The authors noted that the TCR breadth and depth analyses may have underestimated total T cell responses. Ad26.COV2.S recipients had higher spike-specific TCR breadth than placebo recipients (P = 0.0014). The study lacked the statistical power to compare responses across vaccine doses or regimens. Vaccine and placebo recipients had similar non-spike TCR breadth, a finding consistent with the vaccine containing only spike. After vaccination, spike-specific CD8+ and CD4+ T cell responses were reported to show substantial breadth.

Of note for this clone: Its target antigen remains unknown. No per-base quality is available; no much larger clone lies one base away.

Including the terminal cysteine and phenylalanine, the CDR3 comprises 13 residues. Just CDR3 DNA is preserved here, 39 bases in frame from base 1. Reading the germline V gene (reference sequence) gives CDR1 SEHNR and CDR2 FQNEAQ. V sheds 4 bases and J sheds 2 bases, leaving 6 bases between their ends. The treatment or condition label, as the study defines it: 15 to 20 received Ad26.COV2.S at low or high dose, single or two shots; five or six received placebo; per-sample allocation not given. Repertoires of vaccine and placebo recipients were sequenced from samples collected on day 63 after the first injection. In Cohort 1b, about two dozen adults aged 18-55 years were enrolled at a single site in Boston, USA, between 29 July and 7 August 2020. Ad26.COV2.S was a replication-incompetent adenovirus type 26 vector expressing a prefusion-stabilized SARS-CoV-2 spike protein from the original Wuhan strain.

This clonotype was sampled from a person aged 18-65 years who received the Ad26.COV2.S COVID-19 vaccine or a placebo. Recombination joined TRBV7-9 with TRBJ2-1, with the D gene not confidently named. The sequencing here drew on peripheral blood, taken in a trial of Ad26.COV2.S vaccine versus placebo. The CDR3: CASSSGTYNEQFF. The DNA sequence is TGTGCCAGCAGCTCGGGTACCTACAATGAGCAGTTCTTC.